The present entry profiles one TCR beta chain with its context. Original handling: Researchers report that nucleated cell counts were estimated from reference gene primer amplification. Profiling relied on immunoSEQ multiplex PCR, and the TCRdb table lists in-frame clones only, not all of them. The V and J calls and clone size were taken over from that table, and D and trimming were inferred from the DNA. The profile covers about 250,000 clones, with 85% to 95% appearing a single time and roughly 0.89% taken by the ten largest. The data were obtained in a study of blood T cell repertoires in COVID-19. Study information: Sites in the United States, Italy and Spain provided acute and convalescent COVID-19 samples.

This CDR3 is built from 18 residues. The rearrangement links TRBV21-1 to TRBJ1-5; TRBD1, the table's D call, lacks a check against the DNA. TRBV21-1 represents a pseudogene. The source material was peripheral blood. The receptor comes from a man aged 30-40 years with COVID-19, enrolled during active disease. For the CDR3, the DNA is TGTGCCAGCAGCACAGCCCGGGACAGGGAAGGCCCTGGGCAGCCCCAGCATTTT. Encoded protein: CASSTARDREGPGQPQHF.